The entry below describes one T cell receptor (beta chain). Its antigen is unidentified. These data belong to a study of metastatic and nonmetastatic thyroid tumors. About the research overall: Repertoires of blood and of tissue (tumor or nodule) from malignant and benign thyroid patients were compared.

None of the patients had undergone any treatment ahead of thyroid surgery. Notes on the study in general: Within blood and tumor, benign nodules reportedly had significantly lower TCR beta diversity than malignant thyroid tumors did.

Looked up from germline, CDR1 is SGHRS and CDR2 is YFSETQ. This CDR3 spans 13 amino acids. V lost 0 bases to trimming and J lost 7 bases, with 10 bases between them. Original methodology: Between-group CDR3 differences, defined by clinicopathological status, yielded a distant-metastasis classifier for papillary thyroid cancer. TCRdb ran MiXCR on the PCR reads. The V and J calls, along with clone size, are taken from TCRdb and not from the paper's own processing. The table records under 75,000 clones, more than 15% of them present only once. The chain joins TRBV5-1 to TRBJ1-2; D unresolved. What was sequenced was blood. This sequence originates from a female donor with papillary thyroid cancer or a benign thyroid nodule (not recorded which). Some clones in this sample may be carry-over from other donors' samples. The CDR3 sequence: CASSLEGLGGYTF. For the CDR3, the DNA is TGCGCCAGCAGCTTGGAAGGGCTGGGTGGCTACACCTTC.